This T cell receptor (beta chain) was sequenced for a study of blood T cell repertoires in COVID-19. Study-level background: Samples came from the United States, Italy and Spain, spanning acute and convalescent COVID-19. Sample material is recorded as cDNA or gDNA derived from T cells, B-cell-depleted T cells, or PBMCs.

Germline V CDR1 and CDR2: SGHVS, FNYEAQ. Unmatched junction bases numbered 5, after V lost 2 bases and J lost 6 bases. The CDR3 is 15 residues long. In the authors' workflow: Cell counts per sample came from amplifying reference gene primers. Method: immunoSEQ multiplex PCR; TCRdb's copy keeps in-frame clones and lacks some. The DNA was the basis for D and trimming; V, J and clone size are from that table. The sample holds roughly 280,000 clones, over 65% seen once. The sequence was collected from a man aged 55 to 70 who had recovered from COVID-19. Sequencing used peripheral blood. The gene calls are TRBV7-6 and TRBJ2-2; TRBD1 matches 8 bases. This CDR3 is CASSLKDRGSGELFF. The CDR3 nucleotides read TGTGCCAGCAGCTTAAAAGACAGGGGATCCGGGGAGCTGTTTTTT.